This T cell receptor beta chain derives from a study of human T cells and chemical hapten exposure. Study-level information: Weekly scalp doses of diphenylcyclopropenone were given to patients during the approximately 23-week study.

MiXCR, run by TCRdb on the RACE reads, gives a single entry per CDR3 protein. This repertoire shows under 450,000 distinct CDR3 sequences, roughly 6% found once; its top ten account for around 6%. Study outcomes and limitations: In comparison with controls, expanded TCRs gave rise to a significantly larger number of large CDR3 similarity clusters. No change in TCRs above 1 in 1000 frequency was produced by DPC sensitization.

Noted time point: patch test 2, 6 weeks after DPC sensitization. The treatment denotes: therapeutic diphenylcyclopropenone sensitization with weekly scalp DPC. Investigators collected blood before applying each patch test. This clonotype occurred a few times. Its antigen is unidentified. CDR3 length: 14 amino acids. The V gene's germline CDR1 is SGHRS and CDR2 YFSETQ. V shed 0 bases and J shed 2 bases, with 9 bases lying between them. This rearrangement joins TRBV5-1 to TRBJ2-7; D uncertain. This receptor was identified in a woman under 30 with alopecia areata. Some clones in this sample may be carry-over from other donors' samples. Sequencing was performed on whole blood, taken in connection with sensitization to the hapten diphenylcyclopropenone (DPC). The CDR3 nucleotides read TGCGCCAGCAGCTTGGACTCTGGCCCCTACGAGCAGTACTTC. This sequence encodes CASSLDSGPYEQYF.